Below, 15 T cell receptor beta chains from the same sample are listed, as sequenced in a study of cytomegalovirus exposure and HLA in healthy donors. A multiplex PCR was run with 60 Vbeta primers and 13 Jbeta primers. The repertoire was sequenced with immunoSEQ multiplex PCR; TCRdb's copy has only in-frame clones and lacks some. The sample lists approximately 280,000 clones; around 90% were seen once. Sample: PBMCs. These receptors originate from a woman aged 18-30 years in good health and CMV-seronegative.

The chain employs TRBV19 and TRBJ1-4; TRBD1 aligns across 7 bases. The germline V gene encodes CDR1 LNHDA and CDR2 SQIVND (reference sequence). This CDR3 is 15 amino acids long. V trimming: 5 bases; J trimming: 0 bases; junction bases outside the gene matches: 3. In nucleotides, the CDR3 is TGTGCCAGTAGTCCCGGACAGGCAACTAATGAAAAACTGTTTTTT. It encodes CASSPGQATNEKLFF.

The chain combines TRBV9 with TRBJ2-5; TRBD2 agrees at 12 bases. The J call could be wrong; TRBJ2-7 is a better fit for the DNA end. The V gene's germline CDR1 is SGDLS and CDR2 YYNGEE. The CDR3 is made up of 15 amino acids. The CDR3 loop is CASSPGTSGLDEQYF. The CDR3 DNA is TGTGCCAGCAGCCCGGGGACTAGCGGGCTGGACGAGCAGTACTTC.

CDR3 in amino acids: CASSESTAYNEQFF. The CDR3 nucleotides are TGTGCCAGCAGTGAATCAACAGCTTACAATGAGCAGTTCTTC. J is TRBJ2-1 and V is TRBV2; D remains ambiguous. V was pared by 2 bases and J by 4 bases, with 9 bases between. Germline lookup yields CDR1 SNHLY and CDR2 FYNNEI. The CDR3 totals 14 residues.

DNA for the CDR3: TGTGCCAGCAGTGGAACTAGCGGGGGGCCCAATGAGCAGTTCTTC. Translation gives CASSGTSGGPNEQFF. The chain is built from TRBV27 and TRBJ2-1, with 12 bases matching TRBD2. With 5 bases clipped from V and 6 bases from J, the junction kept 5 bases outside the gene matches. Germline V gene lookup returns CDR1 MNHEY and CDR2 SMNVEV (reference sequence). The CDR3 is 15 amino acids.

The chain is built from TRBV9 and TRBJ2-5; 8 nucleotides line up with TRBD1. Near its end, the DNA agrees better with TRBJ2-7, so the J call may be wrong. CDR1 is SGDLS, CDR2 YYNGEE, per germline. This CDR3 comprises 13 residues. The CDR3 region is CASSGTGTYEQYF. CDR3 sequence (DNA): TGTGCCAGCAGCGGGACAGGGACCTACGAGCAGTACTTC.

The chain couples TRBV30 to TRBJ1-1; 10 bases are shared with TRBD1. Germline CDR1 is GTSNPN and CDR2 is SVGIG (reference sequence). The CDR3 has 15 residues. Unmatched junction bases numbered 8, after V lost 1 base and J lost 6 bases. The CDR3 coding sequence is TGTGCCTGGAGTGCGGGCTTGGGACAGGGGCCTGAAGCTTTCTTT. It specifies CAWSAGLGQGPEAFF.

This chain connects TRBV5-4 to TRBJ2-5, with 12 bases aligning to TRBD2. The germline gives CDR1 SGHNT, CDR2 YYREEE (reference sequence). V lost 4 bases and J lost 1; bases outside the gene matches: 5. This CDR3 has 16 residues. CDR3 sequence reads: CASSQQLAGGQETQYF. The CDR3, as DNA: TGTGCCAGCAGCCAGCAACTAGCGGGGGGCCAAGAGACCCAGTACTTC. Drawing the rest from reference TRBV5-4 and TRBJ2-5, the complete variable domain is ETGVTQSPTHLIKTRGQQVTLRCSSQSGHNTVSWYQQALGQGPQFIFQYYREEENGRGNFPPRFSGLQFPNYSSELNVNALELDDSALYLCASSQQLAGGQETQYFGPGTRLLVL.

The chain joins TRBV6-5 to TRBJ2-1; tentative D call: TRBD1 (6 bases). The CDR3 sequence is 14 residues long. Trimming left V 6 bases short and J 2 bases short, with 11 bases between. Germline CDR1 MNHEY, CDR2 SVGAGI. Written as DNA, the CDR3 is TGTGCCAGCAGCCCACAGGGAACCTACAATGAGCAGTTCTTC. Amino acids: CASSPQGTYNEQFF.

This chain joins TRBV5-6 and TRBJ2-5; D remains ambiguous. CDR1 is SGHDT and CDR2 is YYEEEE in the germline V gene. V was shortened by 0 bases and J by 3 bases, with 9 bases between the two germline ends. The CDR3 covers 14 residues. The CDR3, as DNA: TGTGCCAGCAGCTTGGCCCTAGTCAAAGAGACCCAGTACTTC. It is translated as CASSLALVKETQYF.

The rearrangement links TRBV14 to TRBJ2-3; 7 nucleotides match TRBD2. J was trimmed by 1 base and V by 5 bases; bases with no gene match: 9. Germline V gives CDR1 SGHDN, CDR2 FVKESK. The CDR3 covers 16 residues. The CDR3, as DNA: TGTGCCAGCAGCGGTAGCGGGCGACTGCGCACAGATACGCAGTATTTT. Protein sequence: CASSGSGRLRTDTQYF.

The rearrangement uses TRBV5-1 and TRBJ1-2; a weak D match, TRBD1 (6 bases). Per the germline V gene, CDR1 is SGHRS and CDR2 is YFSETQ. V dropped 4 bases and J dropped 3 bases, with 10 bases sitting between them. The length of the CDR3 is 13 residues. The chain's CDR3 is CASSEDSYYGYTF. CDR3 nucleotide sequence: TGCGCCAGCAGCGAGGACAGCTACTATGGCTACACCTTC. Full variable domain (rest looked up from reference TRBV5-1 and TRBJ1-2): KAGVTQTPRYLIKTRGQQVTLSCSPISGHRSVSWYQQTPGQGLQFLFEYFSETQRNKGNFPGRFSGRQFSNSRSEMNVSTLELGDSALYLCASSEDSYYGYTFGSGTRLTVV.

The CDR3 protein is CASSQGGAVDTQYF. In DNA form, the CDR3 reads TGTGCCAGCAGCCAAGGGGGCGCGGTAGATACGCAGTATTTT. The chain carries TRBV14 and TRBJ2-3, with a weak D call TRBD1 (5 bases). Germline V gene data show CDR1 as SGHDN and CDR2 as FVKESK. The CDR3 is 14 amino acids. With 1 base removed from V and 5 bases from J, the gap between germline ends came to 10 bases.

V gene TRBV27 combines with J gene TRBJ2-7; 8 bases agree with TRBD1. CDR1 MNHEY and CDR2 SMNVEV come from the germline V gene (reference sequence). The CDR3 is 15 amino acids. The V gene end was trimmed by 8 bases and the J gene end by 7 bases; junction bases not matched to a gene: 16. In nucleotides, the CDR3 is TGTGCCAGCCGATTCATTAGGACAGGGCTTAGTGAGCAGTACTTC. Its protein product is CASRFIRTGLSEQYF.

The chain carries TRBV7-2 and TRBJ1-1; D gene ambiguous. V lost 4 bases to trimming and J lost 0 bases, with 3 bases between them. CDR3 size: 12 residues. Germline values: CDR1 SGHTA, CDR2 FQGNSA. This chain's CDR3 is CASSSMNTEAFF. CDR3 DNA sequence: TGTGCCAGCAGCTCAATGAACACTGAAGCTTTCTTT.

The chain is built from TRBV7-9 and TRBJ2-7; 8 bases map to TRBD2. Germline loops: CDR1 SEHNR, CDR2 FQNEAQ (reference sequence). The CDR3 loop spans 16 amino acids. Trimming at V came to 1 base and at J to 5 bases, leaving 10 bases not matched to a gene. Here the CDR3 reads CASSLVGAGGRHEQYF. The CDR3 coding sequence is TGTGCCAGCAGCTTAGTCGGGGCGGGGGGCCGCCACGAGCAGTACTTC.